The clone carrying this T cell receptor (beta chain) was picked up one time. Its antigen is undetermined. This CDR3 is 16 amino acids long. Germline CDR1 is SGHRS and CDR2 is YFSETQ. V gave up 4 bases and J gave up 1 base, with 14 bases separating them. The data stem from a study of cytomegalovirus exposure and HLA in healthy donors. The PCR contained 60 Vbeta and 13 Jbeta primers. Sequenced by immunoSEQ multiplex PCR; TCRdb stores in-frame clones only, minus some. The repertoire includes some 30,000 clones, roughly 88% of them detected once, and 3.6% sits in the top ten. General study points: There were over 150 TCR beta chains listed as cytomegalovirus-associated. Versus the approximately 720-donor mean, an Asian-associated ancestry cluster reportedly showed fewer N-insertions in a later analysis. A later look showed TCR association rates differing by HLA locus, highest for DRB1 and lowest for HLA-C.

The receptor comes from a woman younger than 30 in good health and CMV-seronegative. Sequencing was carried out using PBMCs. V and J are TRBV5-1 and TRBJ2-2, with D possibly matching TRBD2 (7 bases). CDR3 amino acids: CASSITGGQNTGELFF. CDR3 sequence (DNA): TGCGCCAGCAGCATTACGGGGGGACAGAACACCGGGGAGCTGTTTTTT.